What follows is one T cell receptor (beta chain) and its context. This sample stems from a study of blood T cell repertoires in COVID-19. The wider study: Sites in the United States, Italy and Spain provided acute and convalescent COVID-19 samples. T cells, B-cell-depleted T cells, or PBMCs supplied cDNA or gDNA.

Seattle researchers signed up patients amid active infection and tracked them longitudinally. Per the original methods: The authors estimated nucleated cell counts from reference gene primer amplification. The data were produced by immunoSEQ multiplex PCR, yet TCRdb's version contains in-frame clones alone and is incomplete. V and J calls plus clone size are reproduced from that table; the DNA served to infer D and trimming. Among roughly 120,000 clones listed, around 90% were seen once. CDR1 LNHDA and CDR2 SQIVND come from the germline V gene (reference sequence). V shed 3 bases and J shed 9 bases, with 15 bases lying between them. The CDR3 length is 15 residues.

The source of this sequence is an older woman with COVID-19, enrolled during active disease. The chain links TRBV19 to TRBJ1-6; a weak D match, TRBD1 (5 bases). Sequenced: peripheral blood. Here the CDR3 DNA reads TGTGCCAGTAGTATGGCCAGGGAAAAAGGTTCACCCCTCCACTTT. Translated, it gives CASSMAREKGSPLHF. Full variable domain (missing parts from reference TRBV19 and TRBJ1-6): DGGITQSPKYLFRKEGQNVTLSCEQNLNHDAMYWYRQDPGQGLRLIYYSQIVNDFQKGDIAEGYSVSREKKESFPLTVTSAQKNPTAFYLCASSMAREKGSPLHFGNGTRLTVT.